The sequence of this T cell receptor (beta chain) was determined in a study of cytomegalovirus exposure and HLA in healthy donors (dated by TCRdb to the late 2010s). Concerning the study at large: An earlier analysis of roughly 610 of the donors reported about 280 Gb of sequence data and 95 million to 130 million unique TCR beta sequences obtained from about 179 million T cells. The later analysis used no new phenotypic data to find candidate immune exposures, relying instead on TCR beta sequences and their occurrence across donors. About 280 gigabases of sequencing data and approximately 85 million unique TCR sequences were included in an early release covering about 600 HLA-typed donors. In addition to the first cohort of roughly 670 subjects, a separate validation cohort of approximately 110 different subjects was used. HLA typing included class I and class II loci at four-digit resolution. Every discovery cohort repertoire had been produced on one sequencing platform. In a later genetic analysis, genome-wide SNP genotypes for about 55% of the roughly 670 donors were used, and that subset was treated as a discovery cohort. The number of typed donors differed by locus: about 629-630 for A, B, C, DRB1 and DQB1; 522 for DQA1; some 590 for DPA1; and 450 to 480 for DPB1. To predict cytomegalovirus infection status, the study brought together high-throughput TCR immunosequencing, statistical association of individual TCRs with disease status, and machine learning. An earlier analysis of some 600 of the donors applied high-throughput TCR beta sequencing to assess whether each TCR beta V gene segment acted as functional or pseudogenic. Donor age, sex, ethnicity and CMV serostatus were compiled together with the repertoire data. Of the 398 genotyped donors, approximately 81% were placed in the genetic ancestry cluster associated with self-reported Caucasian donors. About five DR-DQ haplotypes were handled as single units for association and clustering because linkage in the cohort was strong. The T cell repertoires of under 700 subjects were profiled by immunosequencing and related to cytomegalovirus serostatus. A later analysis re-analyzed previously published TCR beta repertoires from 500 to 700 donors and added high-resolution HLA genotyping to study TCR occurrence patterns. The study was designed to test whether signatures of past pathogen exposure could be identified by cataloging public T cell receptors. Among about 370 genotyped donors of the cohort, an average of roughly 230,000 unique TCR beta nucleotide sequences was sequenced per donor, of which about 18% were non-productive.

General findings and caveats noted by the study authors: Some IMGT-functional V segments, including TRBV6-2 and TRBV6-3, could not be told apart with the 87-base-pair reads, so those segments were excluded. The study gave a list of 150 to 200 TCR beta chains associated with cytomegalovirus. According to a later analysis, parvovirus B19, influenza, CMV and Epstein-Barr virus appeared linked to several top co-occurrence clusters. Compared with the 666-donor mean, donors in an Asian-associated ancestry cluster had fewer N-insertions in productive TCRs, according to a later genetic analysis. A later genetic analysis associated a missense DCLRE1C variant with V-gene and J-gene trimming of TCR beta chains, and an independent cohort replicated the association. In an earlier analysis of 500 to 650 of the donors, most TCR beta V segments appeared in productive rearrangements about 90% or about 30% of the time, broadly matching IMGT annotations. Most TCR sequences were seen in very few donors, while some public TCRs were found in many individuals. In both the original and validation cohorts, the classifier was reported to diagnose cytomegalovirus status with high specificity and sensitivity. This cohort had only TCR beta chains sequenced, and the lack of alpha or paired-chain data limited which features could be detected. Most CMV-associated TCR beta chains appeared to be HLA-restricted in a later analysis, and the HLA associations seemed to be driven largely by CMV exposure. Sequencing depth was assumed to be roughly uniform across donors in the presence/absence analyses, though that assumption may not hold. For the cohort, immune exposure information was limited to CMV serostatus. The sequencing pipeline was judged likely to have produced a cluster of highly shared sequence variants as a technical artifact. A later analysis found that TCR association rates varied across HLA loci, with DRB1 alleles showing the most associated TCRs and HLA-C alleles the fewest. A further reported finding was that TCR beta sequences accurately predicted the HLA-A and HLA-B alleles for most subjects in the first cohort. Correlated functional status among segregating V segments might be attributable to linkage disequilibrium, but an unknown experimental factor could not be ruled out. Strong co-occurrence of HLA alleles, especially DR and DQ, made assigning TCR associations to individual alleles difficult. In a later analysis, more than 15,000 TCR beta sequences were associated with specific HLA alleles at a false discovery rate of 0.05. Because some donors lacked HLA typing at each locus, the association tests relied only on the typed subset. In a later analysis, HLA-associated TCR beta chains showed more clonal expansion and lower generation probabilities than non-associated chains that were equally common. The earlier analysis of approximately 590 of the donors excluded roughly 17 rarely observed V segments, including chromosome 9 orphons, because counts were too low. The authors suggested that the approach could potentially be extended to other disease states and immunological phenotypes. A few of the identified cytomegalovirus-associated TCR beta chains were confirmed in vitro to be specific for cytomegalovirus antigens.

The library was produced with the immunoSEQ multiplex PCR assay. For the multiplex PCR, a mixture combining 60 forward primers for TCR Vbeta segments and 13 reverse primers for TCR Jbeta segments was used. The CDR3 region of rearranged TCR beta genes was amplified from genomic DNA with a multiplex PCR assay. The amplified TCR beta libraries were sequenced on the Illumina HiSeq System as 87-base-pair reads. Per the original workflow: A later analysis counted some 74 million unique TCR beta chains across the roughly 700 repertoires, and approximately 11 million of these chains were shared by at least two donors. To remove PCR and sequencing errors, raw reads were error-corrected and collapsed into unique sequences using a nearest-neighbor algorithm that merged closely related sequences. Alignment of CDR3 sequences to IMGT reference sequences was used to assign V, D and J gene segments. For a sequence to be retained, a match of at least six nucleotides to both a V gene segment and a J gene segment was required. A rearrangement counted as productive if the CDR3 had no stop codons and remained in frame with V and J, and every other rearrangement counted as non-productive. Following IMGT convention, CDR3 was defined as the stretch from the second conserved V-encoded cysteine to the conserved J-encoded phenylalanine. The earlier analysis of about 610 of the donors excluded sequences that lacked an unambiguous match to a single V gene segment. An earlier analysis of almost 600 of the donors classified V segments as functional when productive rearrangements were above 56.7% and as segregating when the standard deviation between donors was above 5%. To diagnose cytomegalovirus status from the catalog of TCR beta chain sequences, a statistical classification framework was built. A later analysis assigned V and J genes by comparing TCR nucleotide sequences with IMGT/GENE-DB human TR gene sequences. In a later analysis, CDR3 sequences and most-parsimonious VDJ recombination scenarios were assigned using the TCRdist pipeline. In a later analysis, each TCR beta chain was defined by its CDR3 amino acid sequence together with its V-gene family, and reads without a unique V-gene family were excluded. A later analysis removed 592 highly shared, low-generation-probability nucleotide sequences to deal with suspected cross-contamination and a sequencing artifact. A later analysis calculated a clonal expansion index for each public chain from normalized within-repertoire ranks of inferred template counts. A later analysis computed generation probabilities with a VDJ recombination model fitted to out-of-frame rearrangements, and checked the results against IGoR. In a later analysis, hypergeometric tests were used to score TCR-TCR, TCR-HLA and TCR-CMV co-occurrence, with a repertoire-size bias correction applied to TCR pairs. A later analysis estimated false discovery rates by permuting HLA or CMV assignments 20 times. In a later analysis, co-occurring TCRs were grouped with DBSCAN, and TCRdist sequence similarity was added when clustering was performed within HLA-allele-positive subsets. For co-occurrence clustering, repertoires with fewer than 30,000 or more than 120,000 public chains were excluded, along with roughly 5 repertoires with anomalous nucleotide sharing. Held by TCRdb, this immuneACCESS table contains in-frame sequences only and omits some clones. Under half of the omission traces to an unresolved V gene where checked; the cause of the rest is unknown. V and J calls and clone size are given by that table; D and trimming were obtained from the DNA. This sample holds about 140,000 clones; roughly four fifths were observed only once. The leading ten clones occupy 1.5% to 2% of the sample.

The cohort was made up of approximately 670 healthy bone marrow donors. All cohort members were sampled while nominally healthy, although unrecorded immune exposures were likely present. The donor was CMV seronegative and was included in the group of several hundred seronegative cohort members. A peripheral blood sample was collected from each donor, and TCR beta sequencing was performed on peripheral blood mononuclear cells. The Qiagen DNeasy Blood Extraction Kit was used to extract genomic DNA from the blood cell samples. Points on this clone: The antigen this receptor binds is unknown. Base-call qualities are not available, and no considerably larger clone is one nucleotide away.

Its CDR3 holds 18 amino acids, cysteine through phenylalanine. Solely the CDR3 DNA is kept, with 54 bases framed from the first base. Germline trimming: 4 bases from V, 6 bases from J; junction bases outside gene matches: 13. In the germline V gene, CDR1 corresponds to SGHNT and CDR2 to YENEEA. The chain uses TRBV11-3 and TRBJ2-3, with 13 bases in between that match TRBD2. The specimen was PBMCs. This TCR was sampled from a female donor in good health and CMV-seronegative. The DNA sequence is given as TGTGCCAGCAGCTCCCACACCGGACTAGCGGGAGTATTGGATACGCAGTATTTT. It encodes CASSSHTGLAGVLDTQYF.